The rows below give T cell receptor beta chains drawn from one sample of a study of CD8 T cells in ankylosing spondylitis. TCRdb processed the 5' RACE reads anew with MiXCR; each CDR3 protein has one entry. This sample yields roughly 180,000 distinct CDR3 sequences, of which roughly 10% are seen a single time; roughly 16% belongs to the top ten. Sample: blood, either unsorted or a sorted T cell fraction (not recorded which). These receptors were taken from a female donor with ankylosing spondylitis or in good health (not recorded which). The CDR3 runs from the conserved cysteine through the conserved F or W. The order of the fields is clone size, D gene, V gene, J gene, CDR3 DNA, CDR3 protein. A D gene is named only where the DNA matches it firmly. Some rows mark clone size as missing; the rest say once, few, many or name a class of expanded clone.

abundance: few; d_gene: -; v_gene: TRBV3-1; j_gene: TRBJ2-2; CDR3nt: TGTGCCACAGCCTCCGAGGATGGGTCGACCGGGGAGCTGTTTTTT; CDR3aa: CATASEDGSTGELFF
abundance: many; d_gene: TRBD2; v_gene: TRBV28; j_gene: TRBJ2-1; CDR3nt: TGTGCCAGCAGTGGACTAGCGCAATACAATGAGCAGTTCTTC; CDR3aa: CASSGLAQYNEQFF
abundance: -; d_gene: -; v_gene: TRBV6-2/TRBV6-3; j_gene: TRBJ2-3; CDR3nt: TGTGCCAGCAGTTACCCTTCTGGAGATACGCAGTATTTT; CDR3aa: CASSYPSGDTQYF
abundance: -; d_gene: TRBD2; v_gene: TRBV5-1; j_gene: TRBJ2-3; CDR3nt: TGCGCCAGCAGCTACGGACTAGCGGGGTACACAGATACGCAGTATTTT; CDR3aa: CASSYGLAGYTDTQYF
abundance: few; d_gene: TRBD2; v_gene: TRBV27; j_gene: TRBJ2-1; CDR3nt: TGTGCCAGCAGTTTATTTCGGAGTCCGGGACTAGCGGGCAATGAGCAGTTCTTC; CDR3aa: CASSLFRSPGLAGNEQFF
abundance: -; d_gene: -; v_gene: TRBV29-1; j_gene: TRBJ2-7; CDR3nt: TGCAGCGTTGAAGGCGGGACGACCTACGAGCAGTACTTC; CDR3aa: CSVEGGTTYEQYF
abundance: few; d_gene: -; v_gene: TRBV13; j_gene: TRBJ2-3; CDR3nt: TGTGCCAGCAGGGAGACTACCGCCTCCACGGATACGCAGTATTTT; CDR3aa: CASRETTASTDTQYF
abundance: many; d_gene: -; v_gene: TRBV7-9; j_gene: TRBJ2-7; CDR3nt: TGTGCCAGCAGCCGGAGAGACGAGCAGTACTTC; CDR3aa: CASSRRDEQYF
abundance: -; d_gene: TRBD1; v_gene: TRBV25-1; j_gene: TRBJ2-3; CDR3nt: TGTGCCAGCACGCCGCGGACAGGGGTAACAGATACGCAGTATTTT; CDR3aa: CASTPRTGVTDTQYF
abundance: few; d_gene: -; v_gene: TRBV20-1; j_gene: TRBJ2-3; CDR3nt: TGCAGTGCTAGAGACAGTTTAAGCACAGATACGCAGTATTTT; CDR3aa: CSARDSLSTDTQYF
abundance: -; d_gene: -; v_gene: TRBV7-2; j_gene: TRBJ1-1; CDR3nt: TGTGCCAGCAGCCGAGGGACCGCCGTACCTTTGAACACTGAAGCTTTCTTT; CDR3aa: CASSRGTAVPLNTEAFF
abundance: many; d_gene: TRBD2; v_gene: TRBV7-8; j_gene: TRBJ2-1; CDR3nt: TGTGCCAGCAGCCCAACCGGGACTAGCGGGAACAATGAGCAGTTCTTC; CDR3aa: CASSPTGTSGNNEQFF
abundance: -; d_gene: TRBD1; v_gene: TRBV2; j_gene: TRBJ2-7; CDR3nt: TGTGCCAGCAGTGTTTTCCGGGACAGCAACTACGAGCAGTACTTC; CDR3aa: CASSVFRDSNYEQYF
abundance: few; d_gene: TRBD1; v_gene: TRBV4-3; j_gene: TRBJ2-7; CDR3nt: TGCGCCAGCAGCCATTCCGGGACAGGGGCCTACGAGCAGTACTTC; CDR3aa: CASSHSGTGAYEQYF
abundance: -; d_gene: -; v_gene: TRBV2; j_gene: TRBJ2-1; CDR3nt: TGTGCCAGCAGGCAGACTCGGGACTACAATGAGCAGTTCTTC; CDR3aa: CASRQTRDYNEQFF
abundance: -; d_gene: -; v_gene: TRBV5-6; j_gene: TRBJ1-2; CDR3nt: TGTGCCAGCAGCTTACAGGATCCTGGCTACACCTTC; CDR3aa: CASSLQDPGYTF
abundance: -; d_gene: -; v_gene: TRBV7-9; j_gene: TRBJ2-3; CDR3nt: TGTGCCAGCAGCCCCCCCCACAATTTAGTCAACACAGATACGCAGTATTTT; CDR3aa: CASSPPHNLVNTDTQYF
abundance: many; d_gene: -; v_gene: TRBV29-1; j_gene: TRBJ2-4; CDR3nt: TGCAGCGCCCTCCGGGGAGCCAAAAACATTCAGTACTTC; CDR3aa: CSALRGAKNIQYF
abundance: many; d_gene: -; v_gene: TRBV24-1; j_gene: TRBJ1-2; CDR3nt: TGTGCCACCTCCCCCGCTGTCATTAACTATGGCTACACCTTC; CDR3aa: CATSPAVINYGYTF
abundance: -; d_gene: TRBD2; v_gene: TRBV4-1; j_gene: TRBJ2-1; CDR3nt: TGCGCCAGCAGCCATACTAGCGGTGAGCAGTTCTTC; CDR3aa: CASSHTSGEQFF
abundance: few; d_gene: -; v_gene: TRBV20-1; j_gene: TRBJ2-7; CDR3nt: TGCAGTGCTAGAGAGATAAGCGCCGAGCAGTACTTC; CDR3aa: CSAREISAEQYF
abundance: few; d_gene: -; v_gene: TRBV20-1; j_gene: TRBJ2-2; CDR3nt: TGCAGTGCTAGACCCCGAGGGAGAGGGGAGCTGTTTTTT; CDR3aa: CSARPRGRGELFF
abundance: -; d_gene: TRBD1; v_gene: TRBV28; j_gene: TRBJ1-5; CDR3nt: TGTGCCAGCAGCCCCGGTGCAGGGGGAGTCAGGCAGCCCCAGCATTTT; CDR3aa: CASSPGAGGVRQPQHF
abundance: many; d_gene: TRBD1; v_gene: TRBV29-1; j_gene: TRBJ2-7; CDR3nt: TGCAGCGTTGAAGCGACAGGGCCGGGGTACGAGCAGTACTTC; CDR3aa: CSVEATGPGYEQYF
abundance: many; d_gene: -; v_gene: TRBV5-5; j_gene: TRBJ2-5; CDR3nt: TGTGCCAGCAGCCAAGGACGGAAAGAGACCCAGTACTTC; CDR3aa: CASSQGRKETQYF
abundance: many; d_gene: TRBD1; v_gene: TRBV4-1; j_gene: TRBJ1-1; CDR3nt: TGCGCCAGCAGCCGAGAACGGGACAGATTGAACACTGAAGCTTTCTTT; CDR3aa: CASSRERDRLNTEAFF
abundance: few; d_gene: -; v_gene: TRBV12-3/TRBV12-4; j_gene: TRBJ2-7; CDR3nt: TGTGCCAGCAGTTTGGCTTCTACGAGCTCCTACGAGCAGTACTTC; CDR3aa: CASSLASTSSYEQYF
abundance: -; d_gene: -; v_gene: TRBV28; j_gene: TRBJ1-5; CDR3nt: TGTGCCAGCAGTCCCGACAGGTTTCCCTATCAGCCCCAGCATTTT; CDR3aa: CASSPDRFPYQPQHF
abundance: -; d_gene: TRBD2; v_gene: TRBV19; j_gene: TRBJ2-1; CDR3nt: TGTGCCAGTAGTATTCATGAGCGGGGGGACCCGTTCTTC; CDR3aa: CASSIHERGDPFF
abundance: few; d_gene: TRBD2; v_gene: TRBV5-8; j_gene: TRBJ2-1; CDR3nt: TGTGCCAGCATGGGTAGCGGGAGACCCGACAATGAGCAGTTCTTC; CDR3aa: CASMGSGRPDNEQFF
abundance: few; d_gene: TRBD1; v_gene: TRBV7-2; j_gene: TRBJ1-1; CDR3nt: TGTGCCAGCAGCTTTCAACAGGGGGCGCGGACTGAAGCTTTCTTT; CDR3aa: CASSFQQGARTEAFF
abundance: -; d_gene: -; v_gene: TRBV7-8; j_gene: TRBJ2-6; CDR3nt: TGTGCCAGCAGCTCCTTCTCTGGGGCCAACGTCCTGACTTTC; CDR3aa: CASSSFSGANVLTF
abundance: -; d_gene: -; v_gene: TRBV12-3/TRBV12-4; j_gene: TRBJ2-1; CDR3nt: TGTGCCAGCAGTTTACATCTGTCCGAGCAGTTCTTC; CDR3aa: CASSLHLSEQFF
abundance: many; d_gene: -; v_gene: TRBV3-1; j_gene: TRBJ1-1; CDR3nt: TGTGCCAGCAGCCTATTACACAGGAACACTGAAGCTTTCTTT; CDR3aa: CASSLLHRNTEAFF
abundance: few; d_gene: TRBD1; v_gene: TRBV19; j_gene: TRBJ1-1; CDR3nt: TGTGCCAGTAGTTCTTCCGGGACAGAGAACACTGAAGCTTTCTTT; CDR3aa: CASSSSGTENTEAFF
abundance: -; d_gene: -; v_gene: TRBV2; j_gene: TRBJ2-2; CDR3nt: TGTGCCAGCAGTGAAGTGGGGCTAGAATTCCTCGCGGAGCTGTTTTTT; CDR3aa: CASSEVGLEFLAELFF
abundance: -; d_gene: -; v_gene: TRBV27; j_gene: TRBJ2-7; CDR3nt: TGTGCCAGCGGAACAAAGCGGGCATCCTACGAGCAGTACTTC; CDR3aa: CASGTKRASYEQYF
abundance: -; d_gene: -; v_gene: TRBV19; j_gene: TRBJ1-2; CDR3nt: TGTGCCAGTAGCCCAGGGTTTGACTATGGCTACACCTTC; CDR3aa: CASSPGFDYGYTF
abundance: few; d_gene: TRBD1; v_gene: TRBV20-1; j_gene: TRBJ2-1; CDR3nt: TGCAGTGCTAGGGCCCCCGGGACAGGGGGATACAATGAGCAGTTCTTC; CDR3aa: CSARAPGTGGYNEQFF
abundance: -; d_gene: -; v_gene: TRBV9; j_gene: TRBJ2-1; CDR3nt: TGTGCCAGCAGCGTAGGTCTGGGGAATGAGCAGTTCTTC; CDR3aa: CASSVGLGNEQFF
abundance: many; d_gene: -; v_gene: TRBV7-9; j_gene: TRBJ2-7; CDR3nt: TGTGCCAGCAGCTGGGCTAGCGCCTACGAGCAGTACTTC; CDR3aa: CASSWASAYEQYF
abundance: -; d_gene: -; v_gene: TRBV7-9; j_gene: TRBJ2-7; CDR3nt: TGTGCCAGCAGCTTCTCCCTAGGACAATATAACGAGCAGTACTTC; CDR3aa: CASSFSLGQYNEQYF
abundance: -; d_gene: TRBD2; v_gene: TRBV9; j_gene: TRBJ2-1; CDR3nt: TGTGCCAGCAGCCCGTACGGGAAACTAGCGGGAGGGAATGAGCAGTTCTTC; CDR3aa: CASSPYGKLAGGNEQFF
abundance: -; d_gene: -; v_gene: TRBV7-6; j_gene: TRBJ1-1; CDR3nt: TGTGCCAGCAGCCACTCCGGGGGAGTCAACACTGAAGCTTTCTTT; CDR3aa: CASSHSGGVNTEAFF
abundance: -; d_gene: TRBD2; v_gene: TRBV20-1; j_gene: TRBJ2-7; CDR3nt: TGCAGTGCTAGAGATCGGGACTATAGCTCCTACGAGCAGTACTTC; CDR3aa: CSARDRDYSSYEQYF
abundance: -; d_gene: -; v_gene: TRBV28; j_gene: TRBJ1-1; CDR3nt: TGTGCCAGCAGCCTAGGGGGTAAAGCTTTCTTT; CDR3aa: CASSLGGKAFF
abundance: few; d_gene: -; v_gene: TRBV12-3/TRBV12-4; j_gene: TRBJ1-1; CDR3nt: TGTGCCAGCAGCCACGGCGGCTGGGCTTTCTTT; CDR3aa: CASSHGGWAFF
abundance: few; d_gene: TRBD1; v_gene: TRBV5-6; j_gene: TRBJ2-1; CDR3nt: TGTGCCAGCATCACACCCACCCGGGACAGGGAGTTCTTC; CDR3aa: CASITPTRDREFF
abundance: few; d_gene: -; v_gene: TRBV9; j_gene: TRBJ2-3; CDR3nt: TGTGCCAGCAGCGTAGTTACAGATACGCAGTATTTT; CDR3aa: CASSVVTDTQYF
abundance: -; d_gene: TRBD2; v_gene: TRBV5-5; j_gene: TRBJ2-1; CDR3nt: TGTGCCAGCAGCCCCGGACTAGCAGGCAATGAGCAGTTCTTC; CDR3aa: CASSPGLAGNEQFF
abundance: -; d_gene: -; v_gene: TRBV3-1; j_gene: TRBJ2-1; CDR3nt: TGTGCCAGCAGCCCAACTAGCAAAAGCTTGGACAATGAGCAGTTCTTC; CDR3aa: CASSPTSKSLDNEQFF
abundance: few; d_gene: -; v_gene: TRBV11-2; j_gene: TRBJ2-4; CDR3nt: TGTGCCAGCAGCTTAGTCCCAAGGGGGGCCGCCAAAAACATTCAGTACTTC; CDR3aa: CASSLVPRGAAKNIQYF
abundance: -; d_gene: TRBD2; v_gene: TRBV12-5; j_gene: TRBJ2-1; CDR3nt: TGTGCTAGTGGTGACGACGCGGGAGTATCCTACAATGAGCAGTTCTTC; CDR3aa: CASGDDAGVSYNEQFF
abundance: few; d_gene: -; v_gene: TRBV15; j_gene: TRBJ2-5; CDR3nt: TGTGCCACCAGCAGAGATCTAACAGTCCAAGAGACCCAGTACTTC; CDR3aa: CATSRDLTVQETQYF
abundance: few; d_gene: -; v_gene: TRBV4-3; j_gene: TRBJ2-3; CDR3nt: TGCGCCAGCAGCCAAGATCTCGCACTAGACTTGGCCGAACTCACAGATACGCAGTATTTT; CDR3aa: CASSQDLALDLAELTDTQYF
abundance: many; d_gene: -; v_gene: TRBV6-6; j_gene: TRBJ2-7; CDR3nt: TGTGCCAGCAGCCCCCCGAACCATGACGAGCAGTACTTC; CDR3aa: CASSPPNHDEQYF
abundance: few; d_gene: TRBD1; v_gene: TRBV7-9; j_gene: TRBJ2-7; CDR3nt: TGTGCCAGCAGCACAGGGGGCTACGAGCAGTACTTC; CDR3aa: CASSTGGYEQYF
abundance: few; d_gene: TRBD1; v_gene: TRBV6-1; j_gene: TRBJ2-2; CDR3nt: TGTGCCAGCAGATCCGGGACAGGCGCCACCGGGGAGCTGTTTTTT; CDR3aa: CASRSGTGATGELFF
abundance: -; d_gene: -; v_gene: TRBV7-6; j_gene: TRBJ2-2; CDR3nt: TGTGCCAGCAGCTTAAACAGTGGCACCGGGGAGCTGTTTTTT; CDR3aa: CASSLNSGTGELFF